This T cell receptor (beta chain) is drawn from a study of shared clonotypes between healthy human individuals. Across the study: Each donor had three CD4 naive, three CD4 memory, two CD8 naive and one CD8 memory plate.

In the case of this clone: Its specificity is unknown.

The naive CD8 population came from CD45RO-negative cells selected for CCR7, without terminally differentiated effector memory CD45RA+ cells. Within Nashville, Tennessee resided all donors, each a Caucasian adult. Sequenced by immunoSEQ multiplex PCR; TCRdb stores in-frame clones only, minus some. Of around 580,000 clones in the sample, 95% to 98% were seen once. The CDR3 is 13 amino acids. The J segment lost 8 bases and the V segment lost 3 bases, leaving 1 base of the junction unmatched. The germline CDR1 and CDR2 sequences are SGHRS and YFSETQ. General study results and limits: Memory subsets generally showed lower estimated richness than naive subsets.

This clonotype was sampled from a man aged 25-40 years in good health. The V gene is TRBV5-1, the J gene TRBJ2-1; 11 bases match TRBD1. Sequenced: naive CD8+ T cells sorted from blood. CDR3 sequence reads: CASSWGQGDEQFF. DNA of the CDR3: TGCGCCAGCAGCTGGGGACAGGGGGATGAGCAGTTCTTC.